A single sample is the source of the 21 T cell receptor beta chains below, sequenced in a study of cytomegalovirus exposure and HLA in healthy donors. Using immunoSEQ multiplex PCR, the repertoire was profiled, and TCRdb retains in-frame clones only, with some absent. The sample has some 86,000 clones; over 85% are singletons. What was sequenced was PBMCs. These receptors originate from a woman aged 25 to 39 in good health and CMV-seronegative.

The rearrangement uses TRBV28 and TRBJ1-4; unclear D gene. The length of the CDR3 is 13 residues. CDR1 is MDHEN and CDR2 is SYDVKM in the germline V gene. Between the trimmed V and J ends, which lost 7 bases and 8 bases, there was a span of 14 bases. The CDR3 DNA is TGTGCCAGCACCCTGGAGACGGGAGAAAAACTGTTTTTT. The encoded protein is CASTLETGEKLFF.

V and J are TRBV19 and TRBJ2-3; 10 bases map to TRBD2. CDR1 and CDR2 from the germline V gene are LNHDA and SQIVND (reference sequence). CDR3 size: 17 residues. Unmatched junction bases numbered 11, after V lost 6 bases and J lost 2 bases. The CDR3 DNA follows: TGTGCCAGTAGCAGAACCACTAGCGGGGACCTCACAGATACGCAGTATTTT. Protein sequence: CASSRTTSGDLTDTQYF.

J is TRBJ2-5 and V is TRBV6-5; possible D gene TRBD1, 8 bases. V lost 2 bases and J 5 bases, leaving 15 bases between the germline ends. Per the germline V gene, CDR1 is MNHEY and CDR2 is SVGAGI. There are 15 residues in the CDR3. For the CDR3, the DNA is TGTGCCAGCAGTTACAGGAACAGGGGGGGGGAGACCCAGTACTTC. This gives the protein CASSYRNRGGETQYF.

This chain connects TRBV2 to TRBJ2-7; 8 bases are a match to TRBD2. The CDR3 length is 13 residues. Germline CDR1 SNHLY, CDR2 FYNNEI. The ends lost 6 bases at V and 6 bases at J; junction bases unmatched: 7. The DNA of the CDR3 is TGTGCCAGCAGCCTGCGGGAGGAGGGCGAGCAGTACTTC. Protein product: CASSLREEGEQYF.

J is TRBJ1-5 and V is TRBV28, with D maybe TRBD1 (5 bases). Deletions cut 3 bases from V and 0 bases from J, with 12 bases between. The CDR3 totals 16 residues. In germline, CDR1 is MDHEN, CDR2 SYDVKM. The CDR3 DNA is TGTGCCAGCAGTTTGATGGGGCAGTATAGCAATCAGCCCCAGCATTTT. This translates into CASSLMGQYSNQPQHF.

Concerning this clone itself: Germline and junction disagree at one end, which may indicate a read error. The chain is built from TRBV6-5 and TRBJ2-1, with D tentatively TRBD1 (6 bases). CDR1 and CDR2 from the germline V gene are MNHEY and SVGAGI. This CDR3 contains 15 residues. CDR3 bases: TGTGCCAGCAGTTTGAGGGGGATCTCCAACAATGAGCAGTTCTTC. This gives the protein CASSLRGISNNEQFF.

The chain uses TRBV7-2 and TRBJ1-2, with D perhaps TRBD1 (5 bases). The CDR3 runs 12 residues. The V and J ends lost 3 bases and 9 bases respectively, with 11 bases between them. The germline V gene has CDR1 SGHTA and CDR2 FQGNSA. The CDR3 here is CASSFITGRYTF. The CDR3 DNA reads TGTGCCAGCAGCTTTATTACAGGCCGCTACACCTTC.

The rearrangement links TRBV4-2 to TRBJ2-7, with TRBD2 matching over 7 bases. CDR1 and CDR2 (germline): LGHNA, YNFKEQ. There are 17 residues in the CDR3. V trimming: 4 bases; J trimming: 3 bases; junction bases outside the gene matches: 15. For the CDR3, the DNA is TGTGCCAGCAGCCCAGGCTTGAGACCGGGGACTAACTACGAGCAGTACTTC. It translates to CASSPGLRPGTNYEQYF.

The rearrangement uses TRBV5-1 and TRBJ1-1; D may be TRBD1 (5 bases). This CDR3 region has 15 residues. V was pared by 4 bases and J by 1 base, with 14 bases between. In germline, CDR1 is SGHRS, CDR2 YFSETQ. In nucleotides, the CDR3 is TGCGCCAGCAGCGATATAACGGGGGGGAACACTGAAGCTTTCTTT. Protein product: CASSDITGGNTEAFF.

The chain recombines TRBV9 with TRBJ2-2; D might be TRBD1 (6 bases). Germline CDR1 is SGDLS and CDR2 is YYNGEE. V lost 1 base and J lost 2, with 9 bases in between. The CDR3 consists of 15 residues. CDR3 in amino acids: CASSVRTANTGELFF. In DNA form, the CDR3 reads TGTGCCAGCAGCGTAAGGACAGCCAACACCGGGGAGCTGTTTTTT.

The DNA for the CDR3 is TGTGCCAGTAGCGAGGTCCGGACAGGGGGATCCACTGAAGCTTTCTTT. Amino acid sequence: CASSEVRTGGSTEAFF. V is TRBV19 and J is TRBJ1-1, with 10 bases matching TRBD1. The ends lost 6 bases at V and 4 bases at J; junction bases unmatched: 11. The CDR3 contains 16 residues. The germline V gene encodes CDR1 LNHDA and CDR2 SQIVND (reference sequence).

The chain recombines TRBV7-9 with TRBJ2-6; D gene ambiguous. Germline V gene data show CDR1 as SEHNR and CDR2 as FQNEAQ (reference sequence). The CDR3 spans 14 residues. V was pared by 5 bases and J by 0 bases, with 5 bases between. The CDR3 loop reads CASSRDSGANVLTF. CDR3 nucleotides: TGTGCCAGCAGCCGAGACTCTGGGGCCAACGTCCTGACTTTC.

V gene TRBV7-2 combines with J gene TRBJ1-5, with no clear D. V shed 4 bases and J shed 6 bases, with 10 bases lying between them. The germline CDR1 and CDR2 sequences are SGHTA and FQGNSA. The CDR3 length is 13 residues. CDR3 sequence (DNA): TGTGCCAGCAGCTACCCGCCGGGTCAGCCCCAGCATTTT. Amino acids: CASSYPPGQPQHF.

The chain recombines TRBV5-6 with TRBJ2-1; 12 positions match TRBD2. V lost 6 bases, J lost 5 bases, and 6 bases stayed unmatched. Germline lookup yields CDR1 SGHDT and CDR2 YYEEEE. The CDR3 has 15 residues. CDR3 loop: CASTPPSGGDNEQFF. The DNA for the CDR3 is TGTGCCAGCACCCCCCCTAGCGGGGGGGACAATGAGCAGTTCTTC.

The chain employs TRBV6-5 and TRBJ2-7; 7 bases agree with TRBD2. With V trimmed by 6 bases and J by 2 bases, 10 bases remained unmatched. The germline gives CDR1 MNHEY, CDR2 SVGAGI. This CDR3 is 15 amino acids long. CDR3 sequence reads: CASRLLASMPYEQYF. CDR3 bases: TGTGCCAGCAGACTACTAGCGTCGATGCCCTACGAGCAGTACTTC.

This chain uses TRBV7-2 with TRBJ2-7; possible D gene TRBD1, 6 bases. CDR3 length: 14 amino acids. Germline CDR1 SGHTA, CDR2 FQGNSA. Trimming pared 4 bases from V and 0 bases from J, leaving 10 bases between. As DNA, the CDR3 is TGTGCCAGCAGCTCTACAGGGAGCTCCTACGAGCAGTACTTC. Encoded protein: CASSSTGSSYEQYF.

This clone came up once. The V call is TRBV11-1, the J call TRBJ2-1; 9 nucleotides align to TRBD2. The ends lost 2 bases at V and 4 bases at J; junction bases unmatched: 12. CDR1 SGHAT and CDR2 FQDESV come from the germline V gene (reference sequence). CDR3 length equals 18 residues. CDR3: CASSLILPRTSVYNEQFF. The CDR3, as DNA: TGTGCCAGCAGCTTAATTCTACCTCGGACTAGCGTTTACAATGAGCAGTTCTTC.

The chain couples TRBV6-5 to TRBJ2-7; 8 nucleotides line up with TRBD1. Per germline, CDR1 MNHEY and CDR2 SVGAGI. Trimming removed 2 bases from V and 2 bases from J; junction bases left unmatched: 8. The CDR3 has 16 amino acids. CDR3 residues: CASSYQNDRGTYEQYF. The DNA for the CDR3 is TGTGCCAGCAGTTACCAAAACGACAGGGGCACCTACGAGCAGTACTTC.

V gene TRBV19 combines with J gene TRBJ2-5; TRBD2 matches 7 bases. CDR1 LNHDA and CDR2 SQIVND come from the germline V gene (reference sequence). The CDR3 loop spans 17 amino acids. With 6 bases clipped from V and 1 base from J, the junction kept 14 bases outside the gene matches. CDR3 region: CASSPSEGGSAQETQYF. Here the CDR3 DNA reads TGTGCCAGTAGCCCCTCCGAGGGCGGGAGTGCCCAAGAGACCCAGTACTTC.

V usage is TRBV2 and J usage is TRBJ1-5; perhaps TRBD1 as D (6 bases). The CDR3 totals 15 residues. Germline values: CDR1 SNHLY, CDR2 FYNNEI. V was shortened by 4 bases and J by 5 bases, with 15 bases between the two germline ends. CDR3 sequence reads: CASSAFYRVDQPQHF. CDR3 in DNA: TGTGCCAGCAGTGCTTTTTACAGGGTCGATCAGCCCCAGCATTTT.

The chain has TRBV27 and TRBJ1-6; D is undetermined. The germline gives CDR1 MNHEY, CDR2 SMNVEV (reference sequence). Trimming pared 8 bases from V and 0 bases from J, leaving 11 bases between. This CDR3 has 15 amino acids. The CDR3 DNA follows: TGTGCCAGCCGAAGCGCAGACTCCTATAATTCACCCCTCCACTTT. This gives the protein CASRSADSYNSPLHF.